Given below is one T cell receptor (beta chain) in context. The CDR3 runs to 13 residues. Germline CDR1 and CDR2: GTSNPN and SVGIG (reference sequence). Trimming removed 1 base from V and 5 bases from J, with 11 bases in between. The sample belongs to a study of blood T cell repertoires in COVID-19. Study at large: Some COVID-19 samples were acute and others convalescent; all came from the United States, Italy and Spain.

Generated by immunoSEQ multiplex PCR, the TCRdb table keeps only in-frame clones and is missing some. Among 180,000 or so clones, roughly 89% were seen once, and the ten largest hold around 1.6%. Sequencing was carried out using peripheral blood. The TCR comes from a woman aged 45-60 years with acute or convalescent COVID-19. V and J are TRBV30 and TRBJ2-5, with a weak D call TRBD1 (6 bases). The CDR3 DNA is TGTGCCTGGAGTGCACAGGGCGGGGAGACCCAGTACTTC. Translating gives CAWSAQGGETQYF.